One and the same sample provided the 22 T cell receptor beta chains below, sequenced in a study of blood T cell repertoires in COVID-19 (TCRdb year 2020). The method behind the library was the immunoSEQ multiplex PCR assay. TCRdb holds this immuneACCESS table with in-frame rearrangements only. Some clones are missing; in checked studies, unresolved V genes explain under half, and the rest has no known cause. This sample has roughly 330,000 clones in its table, and about 90% of those were observed once. Approximately 5% of the sample rests with the top ten. The sample was PBMCs or T cells enriched from blood (not recorded which). Source of these receptors: a woman in her thirties who had recovered from COVID-19.

This clone was counted a single time. This chain uses TRBV5-4 with TRBJ2-2, with 8 positions matching TRBD1. CDR3 length: 17 amino acids. Unmatched junction bases numbered 13, after V lost 4 bases and J lost 5 bases. Germline CDR1 and CDR2: SGHNT and YYREEE (reference sequence). The DNA of the CDR3 is TGTGCCAGCAGCCAACCGGTCGGACAGGGAGTTACCGGGGAGCTGTTTTTT. It specifies CASSQPVGQGVTGELFF.

The sample holds a few counts of this clone. Germline and junction disagree at one end, which may indicate a read error. The gene calls are TRBV2 and TRBJ2-7; 7 positions agree with TRBD2. Looked up from germline, CDR1 is SNHLY and CDR2 is FYNNEI. This CDR3 has 13 amino acids. Here the CDR3 DNA reads TGTGCCAGCAGCCTAGCGGTCTCCCACGAGCAGTACTTC. As protein: CASSLAVSHEQYF.

The chain combines TRBV6-2 or TRBV6-3 with TRBJ1-2, with 8 positions matching TRBD1. With V trimmed by 2 bases and J by 8 bases, 4 bases remained unmatched. Looked up from germline, CDR1 is MNHEY and CDR2 is SVGEGT. The CDR3 sequence is 13 residues long. Here the CDR3 reads CASSYAAGGGYTF. CDR3 in DNA: TGTGCCAGCAGTTACGCGGCAGGGGGCGGCTACACCTTC.

This chain joins TRBV11-3 and TRBJ2-1; D might be TRBD2 (6 bases). V was trimmed by 5 bases and J by 4 bases, leaving 18 bases between them. Per germline, CDR1 SGHNT and CDR2 YENEEA. CDR3 length: 16 residues. The CDR3 DNA sequence: TGTGCCAGCAGCCCGCGGGGCAAGGGCCGGTACAATGAGCAGTTCTTC. Amino acid sequence: CASSPRGKGRYNEQFF.

V usage is TRBV6-5 and J usage is TRBJ1-1, with 7 bases that match TRBD1. The CDR3 runs to 14 residues. Trimming removed 0 bases from V and 4 bases from J; junction bases left unmatched: 2. The germline CDR1 and CDR2 sequences are MNHEY and SVGAGI. This CDR3 reads CASSYSAGGTEAFF. CDR3 nucleotides: TGTGCCAGCAGTTACTCAGCAGGGGGCACTGAAGCTTTCTTT.

This clone was counted a single time. The chain is built from TRBV6-5 and TRBJ1-6; D is unresolved. V gave up 0 bases and J gave up 9 bases, with 12 bases separating them. Germline V gene data show CDR1 as MNHEY and CDR2 as SVGAGI. The CDR3 is 15 residues long. The DNA for the CDR3 is TGTGCCAGCAGTTACTCGAAGTTGAGCCCTTCACCCCTCCACTTT. Protein product: CASSYSKLSPSPLHF.

The chain uses TRBV4-3 and TRBJ2-3; 7 nucleotides line up with TRBD1. The CDR3 has 16 amino acids. Germline V gene data show CDR1 as LGHNA and CDR2 as YSLEER. After removal of 2 bases from V and 3 bases from J, the junction contained 8 bases not matched to a gene. CDR3 loop: CASSQQTGVRTDTQYF. The DNA for the CDR3 is TGCGCCAGCAGCCAACAAACAGGGGTTAGGACAGATACGCAGTATTTT.

The chain carries TRBV6-5 and TRBJ2-7, with D maybe TRBD2 (6 bases). CDR3 length equals 14 residues. The germline gives CDR1 MNHEY, CDR2 SVGAGI. Trimming removed 2 bases at V and 6 bases at J, with 14 bases between. CDR3: CASSYVGGRIEQYF. CDR3 nucleotides: TGTGCCAGCAGTTACGTCGGGGGAAGGATCGAGCAGTACTTC.

The rearrangement uses TRBV19 and TRBJ1-5; the match to TRBD1 covers 8 bases. Germline lookup yields CDR1 LNHDA and CDR2 SQIVND (reference sequence). This CDR3 has 14 residues. Losses at the gene ends were 7 bases for V and 3 bases for J; bases not matched to a gene: 5. CDR3 in amino acids: CASNPGQDNQPQHF. CDR3 sequence (DNA): TGTGCCAGTAACCCGGGACAGGACAATCAGCCCCAGCATTTT.

J is TRBJ1-1 and V is TRBV4-3, with a tentative D call TRBD1 (5 bases). CDR1 and CDR2 from the germline V gene are LGHNA and YSLEER. V was pared by 0 bases and J by 1 base, with 12 bases between. This CDR3 has 16 amino acids. The CDR3: CASSQEPLTGNTEAFF. The CDR3 DNA reads as TGCGCCAGCAGCCAAGAACCCCTCACAGGGAACACTGAAGCTTTCTTT.

This chain connects TRBV7-3 to TRBJ1-1; 8 bases map to TRBD1. Germline CDR1 and CDR2: SGHTA and FQGTGA. This CDR3 is 18 amino acids long. Germline trimming cut 1 base from V and 2 bases from J; bases unmatched to any gene: 12. The CDR3 loop reads CASSLMPVGQGANTEAFF. The DNA of the CDR3 is TGTGCCAGCAGCTTAATGCCGGTTGGGCAGGGGGCAAACACTGAAGCTTTCTTT.

The rearrangement uses TRBV29-1 and TRBJ2-5, with 7 bases matching TRBD1. The V and J ends lost 7 bases and 4 bases, in that order; junction bases with no gene match: 6. Per germline, CDR1 SQVTM and CDR2 ANQGSEA. This CDR3 contains 12 residues. The CDR3 region is CSGRQGIETQYF. As DNA, the CDR3 is TGCAGCGGTAGACAGGGAATAGAGACCCAGTACTTC.

This clone was observed a single time. V usage is TRBV30 and J usage is TRBJ1-1; D is undetermined. V lost 5 bases to trimming and J lost 4 bases, with 5 bases between them. Germline V CDR1 and CDR2: GTSNPN, SVGIG (reference sequence). CDR3 size: 10 residues. The CDR3 region is CAWGVTEAFF. In DNA, the CDR3 is TGTGCCTGGGGCGTCACTGAAGCTTTCTTT.

The DNA of the CDR3 is TGTGCCAGTAGTACGACTCCAAGCGGGTCACCCCTCCACTTT. Translated: CASSTTPSGSPLHF. The V and J genes are TRBV19 and TRBJ1-6; D unresolved. This CDR3 is 14 amino acids long. V was clipped by 4 bases and J by 10 bases, with 14 bases between them. Germline-derived CDR1 and CDR2 are LNHDA and SQIVND (reference sequence).

J is TRBJ2-5 and V is TRBV4-3; D is undetermined. The CDR3 contains 13 residues. The V end lost 0 bases, the J end lost 5 bases, and 7 bases lay between the germline ends. Germline CDR1 and CDR2: LGHNA and YSLEER. Here the CDR3 reads CASSQDYSETQYF. The CDR3 DNA reads TGCGCCAGCAGCCAAGATTATAGCGAGACCCAGTACTTC.

The V gene is TRBV2, the J gene TRBJ2-7; a possible D gene is TRBD1 (5 bases). From germline, CDR1 is SNHLY and CDR2 FYNNEI. Trimming removed 5 bases from V and 6 bases from J, with 14 bases in between. This CDR3 is built from 13 residues. CDR3 in DNA: TGTGCCAGCAGTCAACAGGTGACTTTCGAGCAGTACTTC. Amino acids: CASSQQVTFEQYF. Full variable domain (missing parts from reference TRBV2 and TRBJ2-7): EPEVTQTPSHQVTQMGQEVILRCVPISNHLYFYWYRQILGQKVEFLVSFYNNEISEKSEIFDDQFSVERPDGSNFTLKIRSTKLEDSAMYFCASSQQVTFEQYFGPGTRLTVT.

The chain joins TRBV14 to TRBJ1-1; possibly TRBD1 for D (6 bases). The CDR3 sequence is 13 residues long. CDR1 and CDR2 from the germline V gene are SGHDN and FVKESK. The V end lost 4 bases, the J end lost 1 base, and 7 bases lay between the germline ends. CDR3 protein: CASSPQGNTEAFF. CDR3 coding DNA: TGTGCCAGCAGCCCACAGGGGAACACTGAAGCTTTCTTT.

The genes are TRBV4-2 and TRBJ1-2; D is unresolved. The CDR3 is made up of 15 amino acids. The germline V gene encodes CDR1 LGHNA and CDR2 YNFKEQ. Trimming removed 0 bases from V and 2 bases from J, with 10 bases in between. The CDR3 reads CASSQDPRANYGYTF. CDR3 bases: TGTGCCAGCAGCCAAGATCCGAGAGCAAACTATGGCTACACCTTC.

For the CDR3, the DNA is TGCGCCAGCAGCCAAGATTTCACAGGGTACAATGAGCAGTTCTTC. Its translation is CASSQDFTGYNEQFF. The V and J genes are TRBV4-3 and TRBJ2-1; D is possibly TRBD1 (6 bases). This CDR3 has 15 amino acids. V was trimmed by 0 bases and J by 4 bases, leaving 10 bases between them. Germline V gives CDR1 LGHNA, CDR2 YSLEER.

This chain uses TRBV5-1 with TRBJ2-5; possible D gene TRBD1, 6 bases. CDR1 SGHRS and CDR2 YFSETQ come from the germline V gene. V lost 1 base, J lost 0 bases, and 7 bases lay in between. The CDR3 sequence is 14 residues long. CDR3 loop: CASSLTGYQETQYF. The DNA of the CDR3 is TGCGCCAGCAGCTTGACAGGGTACCAAGAGACCCAGTACTTC.

The gene calls are TRBV29-1 and TRBJ1-1; D remains ambiguous. This CDR3 is built from 11 residues. The germline V and J ends were trimmed by 3 bases and 8 bases, with 10 bases remaining between them. Germline-derived CDR1 and CDR2 are SQVTM and ANQGSEA. In DNA form, the CDR3 reads TGCAGCGTTGAGAGGCGAGGGGAAGCTTTCTTT. Residues: CSVERRGEAFF.

The chain has TRBV11-2 and TRBJ1-2; perhaps TRBD1 as D (5 bases). This CDR3 is 14 amino acids long. Per germline, CDR1 SGHAT and CDR2 FQNNGV. Trimming cost V 4 bases and J 3 bases, with 12 bases left between them. The CDR3: CASSSRALDYGYTF. CDR3 DNA: TGTGCCAGCAGCTCCAGGGCCCTCGACTATGGCTACACCTTC.